This T cell receptor (beta chain) was sequenced in a study of regulatory T cells in long-lasting Graves disease. Findings and caveats of the study: Clonotypes that were public and shared totalled a few thousand in persistent patients versus around 970 in new patients. TRBV28, TRBJ1-2 and TRBJ2-5 emerged as the favored segments in persistent disease.

The sample's time point: newly diagnosed GD, antithyroid drugs for less than 3 months. Preparation of the TCR library used RNA extracted from PBMCs. This clonotype was seen ten or more times. The antigen is undetermined. The authors built TCR beta libraries using iRepertoire HTBI primers and Arm-PCR of CDR3 regions. Original processing notes: Throughout the samples, researchers identified around 65 TRBV and some 13 TRBJ segments. One entry per CDR3 protein results from TCRdb running MiXCR on the multiplex PCR reads. The V and J calls were determined by TCRdb, not by the authors. This table holds hundreds of thousands of distinct CDR3 sequences, roughly 16% found once. CDR1 and CDR2 (germline): SGHTA, FQGNSA. The CDR3 covers 15 residues. Germline trimming cut 1 base from V and 6 bases from J; bases unmatched to any gene: 5.

V and J are TRBV7-2 and TRBJ2-1; 8 bases align to TRBD2. This receptor was identified in a female donor with Graves disease. This specimen was peripheral blood mononuclear cells (PBMCs), taken at new diagnosis, from a patient treated with antithyroid drugs. The CDR3 DNA follows: TGTGCCAGCAGCTTAGGATCGGGACTAGGCAATGAGCAGTTCTTC. Protein: CASSLGSGLGNEQFF. The full variable domain, completed using reference TRBV7-2 and TRBJ2-1, is GAGVSQSPSNKVTEKGKDVELRCDPISGHTALYWYRQSLGQGLEFLIYFQGNSAPDKSGLPSDRFSAERTGGSVSTLTIQRTQQEDSAVYLCASSLGSGLGNEQFFGPGTRLTVL.